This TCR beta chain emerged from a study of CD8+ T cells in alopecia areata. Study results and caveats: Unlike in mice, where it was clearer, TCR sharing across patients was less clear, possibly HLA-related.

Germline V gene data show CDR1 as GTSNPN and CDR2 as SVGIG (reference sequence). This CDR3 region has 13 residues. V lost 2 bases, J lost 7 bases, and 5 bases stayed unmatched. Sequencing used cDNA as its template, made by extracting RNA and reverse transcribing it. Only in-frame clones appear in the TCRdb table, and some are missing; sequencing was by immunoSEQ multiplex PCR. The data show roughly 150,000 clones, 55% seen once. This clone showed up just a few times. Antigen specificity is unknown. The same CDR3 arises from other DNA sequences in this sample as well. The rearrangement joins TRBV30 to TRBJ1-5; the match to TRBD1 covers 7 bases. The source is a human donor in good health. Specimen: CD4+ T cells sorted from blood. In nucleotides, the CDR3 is TGTGCCTGGAGTACCAGGGGGAACCAGCCCCAGCATTTT. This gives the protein CAWSTRGNQPQHF.